A selection of T cell receptor beta chains follows, all from one sample in a study of cytomegalovirus exposure and HLA in healthy donors. Generated by immunoSEQ multiplex PCR, the TCRdb table keeps only in-frame clones and is missing some. The data contain 120,000 to 150,000 clones, under 80% of them singletons. Sequenced sample: PBMCs. These receptor sequences come from a male donor in good health and CMV-seronegative. The conserved cysteine and the conserved F or W are not part of the CDR3 here.

V	J	CDR3
TRBV6-1	NA	ASSESGGPTYEQY
TRBV6-5	TRBJ1-2	ASSYQLNYGYT
TRBV5-1	TRBJ2-2	ASSQTGSLTGELF
TRBV5-6	TRBJ2-1	ASSLGLAGVYNEQF
TRBV12-5	TRBJ2-7	ASGLVRGEQY
TRBV27	TRBJ2-4	ASSFGQGKNIQY
TRBV9	TRBJ1-1	ASSVVVQTNQMNTEAF
TRBV7-8	TRBJ1-5	ASSLGGTGRQPQH
TRBV30	TRBJ1-1	AYWTDIISNTEAF
TRBV4-1	TRBJ1-2	ASSQVAGDYGYT
TRBV5-1	TRBJ2-7	ASSLESGGFYEQY
TRBV9	TRBJ1-1	ASSLDSSNTEAF
TRBV7-7	TRBJ2-7	ASSLAEGEVYEQY
TRBV15	TRBJ2-7	ATSRDLTGWGEQY
TRBV2	TRBJ1-1	ASPAGRTEAF
TRBV14	TRBJ2-7	ASSQLSGSGEQY
TRBV19	TRBJ1-5	ASSIDRARGVPVSNQPQH
TRBV27	TRBJ1-1	ASRSYTEAF
TRBV2	TRBJ2-1	ASRGPGLINEQF
TRBV11-2	TRBJ2-7	ASSSTSAGEQY
TRBV7-2	TRBJ1-2	ASSLGWGTANYGYT
TRBV27	TRBJ1-1	ASSLRGTEAF
TRBV5-4	TRBJ1-4	ASSLEAGTARPLF